A selection of T cell receptor beta chains follows, all from one sample in a study of T-cell reconstitution after alpha-beta-depleted transplantation in children. One entry per CDR3 protein results from TCRdb running MiXCR on the PCR reads. The sample carries 200,000 to 300,000 distinct CDR3 sequences, about 11% recorded once. The sequenced sample was PBMCs from the stem cell graft donor, obtained from the stem cell graft. These TCRs come from a human donor who donated a stem cell graft to a child with acute lymphoblastic leukemia. Both conserved end residues are part of each CDR3. Fields, in order: CDR3 protein, V gene.

cdr3_aa: CASRPYQGASYEQYF
v_call: TRBV7-8

cdr3_aa: CASSLGQAAYEQYF
v_call: TRBV5-5

cdr3_aa: CASRPARTGVNEQYF
v_call: TRBV6-1

cdr3_aa: CASSPGDLGTQYF
v_call: TRBV18

cdr3_aa: CSARDRGPGLAGDTQYF
v_call: TRBV20-1

cdr3_aa: CATSDPTGYTGELFF
v_call: TRBV24-1

cdr3_aa: CSARVPEGIRQPQHF
v_call: TRBV20-1

cdr3_aa: CASSGQTASVYEQYF
v_call: TRBV9

cdr3_aa: CASSLADQNNSPLHF
v_call: TRBV5-5

cdr3_aa: CASSLSTAGGETQYF
v_call: TRBV12-3/TRBV12-4

cdr3_aa: CASSPPTSTDTQYF
v_call: TRBV7-2

cdr3_aa: CSARERAGANVLTF
v_call: TRBV20-1

cdr3_aa: CASSDNTEAFF
v_call: TRBV7-6

cdr3_aa: CSVEGSIKWTDTQYF
v_call: TRBV29-1

cdr3_aa: CSVGRGEKLFF
v_call: TRBV29-1

cdr3_aa: CASSHPRTGGFTDTQYF
v_call: TRBV27

cdr3_aa: CASSPTRTGIVDEQFF
v_call: TRBV7-9

cdr3_aa: CASSYSAVNSGNTIYF
v_call: TRBV6-5

cdr3_aa: CASSQELVSEQYF
v_call: TRBV4-3

cdr3_aa: CASRLDMANTGELFF
v_call: TRBV12-3/TRBV12-4

cdr3_aa: CASSIGTRRGAEAFF
v_call: TRBV19

cdr3_aa: CASSPENREAFF
v_call: TRBV6-1

cdr3_aa: CSASDRLYEQYF
v_call: TRBV20-1

cdr3_aa: CASSTGRLQYF
v_call: TRBV5-1

cdr3_aa: CASSLTPGLLNTGELFF
v_call: TRBV11-1

cdr3_aa: CASSQDIVVYGYTF
v_call: TRBV4-1

cdr3_aa: CASSPRDTFYEQYF
v_call: TRBV5-5

cdr3_aa: CASSSDVTGGKTQYF
v_call: TRBV5-1

cdr3_aa: CASSPTSGRAKSYEQYF
v_call: TRBV6-2/TRBV6-3

cdr3_aa: CASTLTPSGKYNEQFF
v_call: TRBV9

cdr3_aa: CASRDDRGEPLHF
v_call: TRBV12-3/TRBV12-4